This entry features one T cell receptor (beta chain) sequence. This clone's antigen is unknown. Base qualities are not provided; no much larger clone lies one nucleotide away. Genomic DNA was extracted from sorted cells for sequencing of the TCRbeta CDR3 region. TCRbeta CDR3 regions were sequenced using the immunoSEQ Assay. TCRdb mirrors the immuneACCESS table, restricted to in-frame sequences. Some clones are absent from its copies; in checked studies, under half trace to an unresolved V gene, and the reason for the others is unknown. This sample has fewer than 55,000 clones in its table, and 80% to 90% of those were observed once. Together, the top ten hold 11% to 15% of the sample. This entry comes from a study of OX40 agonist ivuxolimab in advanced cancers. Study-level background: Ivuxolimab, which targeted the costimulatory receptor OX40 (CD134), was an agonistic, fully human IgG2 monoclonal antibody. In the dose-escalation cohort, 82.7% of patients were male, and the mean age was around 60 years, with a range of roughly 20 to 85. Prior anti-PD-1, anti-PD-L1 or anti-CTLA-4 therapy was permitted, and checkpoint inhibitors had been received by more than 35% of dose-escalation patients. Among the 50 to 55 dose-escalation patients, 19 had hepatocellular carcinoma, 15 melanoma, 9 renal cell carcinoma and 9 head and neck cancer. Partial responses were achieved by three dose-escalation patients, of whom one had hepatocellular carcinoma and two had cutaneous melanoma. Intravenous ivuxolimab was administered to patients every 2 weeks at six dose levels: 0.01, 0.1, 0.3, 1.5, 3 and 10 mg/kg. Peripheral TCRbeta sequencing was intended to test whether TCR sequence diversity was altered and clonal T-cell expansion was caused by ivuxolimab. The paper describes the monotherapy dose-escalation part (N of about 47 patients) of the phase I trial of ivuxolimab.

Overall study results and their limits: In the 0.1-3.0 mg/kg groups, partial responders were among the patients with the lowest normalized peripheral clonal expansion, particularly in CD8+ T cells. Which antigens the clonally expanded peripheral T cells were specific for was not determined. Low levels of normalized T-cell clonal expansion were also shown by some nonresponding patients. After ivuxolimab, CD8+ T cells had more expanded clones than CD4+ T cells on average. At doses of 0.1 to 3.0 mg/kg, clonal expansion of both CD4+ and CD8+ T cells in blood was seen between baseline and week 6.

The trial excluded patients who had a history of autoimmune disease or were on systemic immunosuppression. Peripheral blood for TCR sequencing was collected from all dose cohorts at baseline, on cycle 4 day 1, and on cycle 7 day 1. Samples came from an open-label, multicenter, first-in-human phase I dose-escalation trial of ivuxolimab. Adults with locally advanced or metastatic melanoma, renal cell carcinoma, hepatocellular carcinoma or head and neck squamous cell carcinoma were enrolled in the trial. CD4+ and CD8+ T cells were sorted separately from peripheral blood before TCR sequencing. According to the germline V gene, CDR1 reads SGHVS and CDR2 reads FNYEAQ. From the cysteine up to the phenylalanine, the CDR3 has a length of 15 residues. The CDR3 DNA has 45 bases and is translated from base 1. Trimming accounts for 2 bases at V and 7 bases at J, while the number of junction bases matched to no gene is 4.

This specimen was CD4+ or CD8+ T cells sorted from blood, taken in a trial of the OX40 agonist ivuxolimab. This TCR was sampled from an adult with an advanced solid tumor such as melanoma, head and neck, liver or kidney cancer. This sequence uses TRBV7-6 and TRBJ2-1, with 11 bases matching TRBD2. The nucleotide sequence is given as TGTGCCAGCAGCTTAACTAGCGGGGGAGAAAATGAGCAGTTCTTC. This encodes CASSLTSGGENEQFF.